These 16 T cell receptor beta chains were all obtained from the same sample, sequenced in a study of CD8 T cells in ankylosing spondylitis. TCRdb redid the calling of the 5' RACE reads with MiXCR, one entry per CDR3 protein. Of 100,000 to 150,000 distinct CDR3 sequences detected, approximately 13% appear once; the ten largest clones hold 2.5% to 3%. The specimen sequenced was blood, either unsorted or a sorted T cell fraction (not recorded which). These receptors came from a female donor with ankylosing spondylitis or in good health (not recorded which).

This clonotype was observed a few times. Here the CDR3 reads CASSQVGTRRSNYGYTF. The CDR3 nucleotides are TGTGCCAGCAGCCAAGTGGGGACAAGACGCAGTAACTATGGCTACACCTTC. The J gene is TRBJ1-2, the V gene TRBV3-1, with D possibly TRBD1 on 6 matching bases. In germline, CDR1 is LGHDT, CDR2 YNNKEL (reference sequence). Trimming removed 1 base from V and 1 base from J, with 16 bases in between. The CDR3 spans 17 residues.

This clonotype was counted only a few times. The CDR3 spells CASSSPGGLAGAKNIQYF. In DNA, the CDR3 is TGCGCCAGCAGCTCGCCGGGTGGACTAGCGGGAGCCAAAAACATTCAGTACTTC. The V call is TRBV5-1, the J call TRBJ2-4; 11 bases are shared with TRBD2. After removal of 3 bases from V and 0 bases from J, the junction contained 8 bases not matched to a gene. This CDR3 comprises 18 residues. Germline lookup yields CDR1 SGHRS and CDR2 YFSETQ.

This clonotype has just a few counts. This chain connects TRBV11-2 to TRBJ2-1; TRBD2 is a possible D gene (6 bases). V dropped 0 bases and J dropped 6 bases, with 24 bases sitting between them. The germline CDR1 and CDR2 sequences are SGHAT and FQNNGV. The CDR3 has 19 residues. The CDR3 loop is CASSLDGTFDGSQGNEQFF. CDR3 DNA: TGTGCCAGCAGCTTAGATGGGACCTTTGACGGGAGTCAAGGCAATGAGCAGTTCTTC.

This clonotype came up many times. The chain recombines TRBV10-3 with TRBJ2-1; 13 nucleotides line up with TRBD2. There are 16 residues in the CDR3. V dropped 4 bases and J dropped 3; count of bases not matched to a gene: 3. CDR1 is ENHRY, CDR2 SYGVKD, per germline. The CDR3 nucleotides are TGTGCCATCAGTGGGGGACTAGCGGGGAACTACAATGAGCAGTTCTTC. Translated: CAISGGLAGNYNEQFF.

The table lists this clonotype with a few counts. The chain is built from TRBV5-1 and TRBJ2-3; perhaps D is TRBD1 or TRBD2 (5 bases each). V was shortened by 5 bases and J by 13 bases, with 14 bases between the two germline ends. CDR1 and CDR2 from the germline V gene are SGHRS and YFSETQ. The CDR3 spans 11 residues. The CDR3 here is CASRTGAWEYF. The CDR3 DNA reads TGCGCCAGCAGAACCGGGGCCTGGGAGTATTTT.

As concerns this clonotype: A much bigger clone sits one base away, suggesting this may be a read error. The chain carries TRBV12-3 or TRBV12-4 and TRBJ1-1, with D possibly being TRBD1 (6 bases). The CDR3 covers 13 residues. The DNA of the CDR3 is TGTGCCACCAGTCCCGGACCGGGGGGCCGGTCTTTCTTT. This codes for CATSPGPGGRSFF.

The count of this clonotype is one. V gene TRBV4-1 combines with J gene TRBJ1-1; 9 bases are a match to TRBD1. Trimming removed 4 bases from V and 4 bases from J; junction bases left unmatched: 7. Germline V gene sequence: CDR1 MGHRA, CDR2 YSYEKL. This CDR3 region has 15 residues. The CDR3 reads CASSPGTGFGTEAFF. The DNA for the CDR3 is TGCGCCAGCAGCCCCGGGACAGGGTTCGGCACTGAAGCTTTCTTT.

This clonotype came up once. Given a much more abundant clone one base away, this may be a read error. The chain combines TRBV29-1 with TRBJ2-7; tentative D call: TRBD1 (5 bases). The germline V and J ends were trimmed by 3 bases and 4 bases, with 19 bases remaining between them. The CDR3 contains 15 residues. Germline CDR1 is SQVTM and CDR2 is ANQGSEA. Written as DNA, the CDR3 is TGCAGCGTTGACTGGACAAGGCCACCATTGTACGAGCAGTACTTC. Its translation: CSVDWTRPPLYEQYF.

This clonotype was observed many times. The rearrangement joins TRBV28 to TRBJ2-3; TRBD2 matches 10 bases. CDR3 length: 17 amino acids. V dropped 1 base and J dropped 4; count of bases not matched to a gene: 8. Germline V gene lookup returns CDR1 MDHEN and CDR2 SYDVKM. The DNA of the CDR3 is TGTGCCAGCAGTTTATCCAGCGGGGGGGCCTTGGCAGATACGCAGTATTTT. It codes for CASSLSSGGALADTQYF.

This clonotype was seen at least ten times. This chain connects TRBV19 to TRBJ1-1, with no clear D. V was trimmed by 6 bases and J by 1 base, leaving 9 bases between them. Germline V gives CDR1 LNHDA, CDR2 SQIVND (reference sequence). The CDR3 spans 13 residues. DNA for the CDR3: TGTGCCAGTAGGCTACAGCAGAACACTGAAGCTTTCTTT. Translating gives CASRLQQNTEAFF.

This clonotype came up many times. The chain uses TRBV9 and TRBJ2-7; possibly TRBD2 for D (6 bases). Deletions cut 0 bases from V and 5 bases from J, with 9 bases between. Germline values: CDR1 SGDLS, CDR2 YYNGEE. This CDR3 has 13 amino acids. CDR3 protein: CASSVAGGDEQYF. For the CDR3, the DNA is TGTGCCAGCAGCGTAGCGGGCGGGGACGAGCAGTACTTC.

The table lists this clonotype with a few counts. This chain's CDR3 is CASSLKPQGNTEAFF. CDR3 bases: TGTGCCAGCAGCTTAAAGCCCCAGGGGAACACTGAAGCTTTCTTT. This chain joins TRBV7-3 and TRBJ1-1; weak D call: TRBD1 (5 bases). The CDR3 length is 15 residues. V was trimmed by 1 base and J by 1 base, leaving 10 bases between them. CDR1 is SGHTA, CDR2 FQGTGA, per germline.

The rearrangement links TRBV11-2 to TRBJ1-4; a possible D gene is TRBD1 (6 bases). The CDR3 is made up of 15 amino acids. The germline V gene encodes CDR1 SGHAT and CDR2 FQNNGV. V was trimmed by 7 bases and J by 8 bases, leaving 20 bases between them. CDR3 in DNA: TGTGCCAGCACCCGTCAGGGAGGGGGAGGAGAAAAACTGTTTTTT. It translates to CASTRQGGGGEKLFF. Drawing the rest from reference TRBV11-2 and TRBJ1-4, the complete variable domain is EAGVAQSPRYKIIEKRQSVAFWCNPISGHATLYWYQQILGQGPKLLIQFQNNGVVDDSQLPKDRFSAERLKGVDSTLKIQPAKLEDSAVYLCASTRQGGGGEKLFFGSGTQLSVL.

This chain joins TRBV5-1 and TRBJ2-7; 9 bases are shared with TRBD1. CDR1 SGHRS and CDR2 YFSETQ come from the germline V gene. CDR3 length equals 17 residues. V shed 4 bases and J 0 bases; nucleotides not matched to a gene: 11. In DNA, the CDR3 is TGCGCCAGCAGCGAATCATCCGGGACAGGGAGCTCCTACGAGCAGTACTTC. It translates to CASSESSGTGSSYEQYF.

V and J are TRBV6-1 and TRBJ2-1; D is uncertain. Germline lookup yields CDR1 MNHNS and CDR2 SASEGT. Trimming removed 6 bases at V and 5 bases at J, with 17 bases between. The CDR3 runs to 15 residues. The CDR3 reads CASSRDKQPNNEQFF. In DNA, the CDR3 is TGTGCCAGCAGCCGCGACAAGCAACCAAACAATGAGCAGTTCTTC.

This clonotype has ten or more counts. The chain combines TRBV12-3 or TRBV12-4 with TRBJ2-7; TRBD2 is a possible D gene (6 bases). The length of the CDR3 is 13 residues. Trimming shortened V by 10 bases and J by 7 bases, and 20 bases separated the two germline ends. CDR3 DNA: TGTGCCACCCGAAGGGACGCCGGAGGGGAGCAGTACTTC. Translating it yields CATRRDAGGEQYF.